This T cell receptor beta chain was retrieved from a study of blood T cell repertoires in COVID-19. For the study at large: The United States, Italy and Spain provided the acute and convalescent COVID-19 samples. Nucleic acid was either cDNA or gDNA, and it came from T cells, B-cell-depleted T cells, or PBMCs.

V lost 4 bases to trimming and J lost 5 bases; unmatched junction nucleotides: 2. The CDR3 is 13 amino acids. The data were produced by immunoSEQ multiplex PCR, yet TCRdb's version contains in-frame clones alone and is incomplete. The repertoire holds around 70,000 clones, with approximately 80% as singletons. Sequencing was performed on peripheral blood. The receptor's source is a human donor in a cohort sampled during active COVID-19. The rearrangement uses TRBV12-3 or TRBV12-4 and TRBJ1-1; TRBD1 matches 9 bases. CDR3 in amino acids: CASSSQGATEAFF. CDR3 DNA: TGTGCCAGCAGTTCACAGGGGGCGACTGAAGCTTTCTTT.